Following are 22 T cell receptor beta chains from one sample sequenced in a study of tumor-infiltrating lymphocytes in localized non-small cell lung cancer. The data were produced by immunoSEQ multiplex PCR, yet TCRdb's version contains in-frame clones alone and is incomplete. This table holds tens of thousands of clones, around 78% found once. Input material: lung tumor tissue. The receptors were gathered from a human donor with non-small cell lung cancer.

The sample holds a few counts of this clone. V usage is TRBV7-9 and J usage is TRBJ2-5; D is possibly TRBD1 (6 bases). CDR1 is SEHNR, CDR2 FQNEAQ, per germline (reference sequence). The CDR3 has 14 residues. V was clipped by 5 bases and J by 2 bases, with 12 bases between them. The CDR3 DNA is TGTGCCAGCAGCCTTTTGCAGGGGCAAGAGACCCAGTACTTC. This gives the protein CASSLLQGQETQYF.

The V call is TRBV9, the J call TRBJ2-5, with TRBD1 matching 8 bases. J lost 5 bases, V lost 3 bases, and 3 bases had no gene match. In germline, CDR1 is SGDLS, CDR2 YYNGEE. The CDR3 is 13 residues long. The CDR3 sequence: CASSAGQGETQYF. CDR3 nucleotides: TGTGCCAGCAGCGCCGGACAGGGTGAGACCCAGTACTTC.

The chain is built from TRBV15 and TRBJ1-1; D gene uncertain. V lost 2 bases, J lost 3 bases, and 10 bases lay in between. Germline V CDR1 and CDR2: LNHNV, YYDKDF (reference sequence). The CDR3 sequence is 14 residues long. The CDR3: CATSRYVGHTEAFF. The DNA of the CDR3 is TGTGCCACCAGCAGATACGTTGGGCACACTGAAGCTTTCTTT.

This clone turned up a few times. V gene TRBV6-1 combines with J gene TRBJ1-5, with TRBD1 matching over 9 bases. Germline CDR1 is MNHNS and CDR2 is SASEGT. V dropped 8 bases and J dropped 2; count of bases not matched to a gene: 7. The CDR3 spans 15 residues. The DNA for the CDR3 is TGTGCCAGCTTACAGGGGGCGGCTGGCAATCAGCCCCAGCATTTT. Protein sequence: CASLQGAAGNQPQHF.

This chain links TRBV7-6 with TRBJ2-7, with 9 bases lining up with TRBD1. The V gene end was trimmed by 1 base and the J gene end by 6 bases; junction bases not matched to a gene: 7. Looked up from germline, CDR1 is SGHVS and CDR2 is FNYEAQ. There are 15 residues in the CDR3. Written as DNA, the CDR3 is TGTGCCAGCAGCTTAGTCCCGGGACAGGGCGGCGAGCAGTACTTC. It yields the protein CASSLVPGQGGEQYF. The variable domain in full, completed from reference TRBV7-6 and TRBJ2-7, reads GAGVSQSPRYKVTKRGQDVALRCDPISGHVSLYWYRQALGQGPEFLTYFNYEAQQDKSGLPNDRFSAERPEGSISTLTIQRTEQRDSAMYRCASSLVPGQGGEQYFGPGTRLTVT.

The J gene is TRBJ1-6, the V gene TRBV4-1, with D uncertain. Looked up from germline, CDR1 is MGHRA and CDR2 is YSYEKL. The V and J ends lost 0 bases and 14 bases respectively, with 14 bases between them. The CDR3 totals 14 residues. This chain's CDR3 is CASSQELQQLALHF. The CDR3 DNA sequence: TGCGCCAGCAGCCAAGAATTACAGCAGCTTGCCCTCCACTTT.

The gene calls are TRBV6-5 and TRBJ2-4; D uncertain. V shed 0 bases and J shed 10 bases, with 16 bases lying between them. Germline CDR1 is MNHEY and CDR2 is SVGAGI. The CDR3 has 15 amino acids. The CDR3, as DNA: TGTGCCAGCAGTTACTCGGACCCTCGGTGGGGAATTCAGTACTTC. It is translated as CASSYSDPRWGIQYF.

This chain uses TRBV7-2 with TRBJ1-3; perhaps TRBD1 as D (5 bases). V lost 4 bases and J 1 base, leaving 17 bases between the germline ends. Per the germline V gene, CDR1 is SGHTA and CDR2 is FQGNSA. The CDR3 has 17 residues. CDR3 loop: CASSSKQRGRSGNTIYF. CDR3 in DNA: TGTGCCAGCAGCTCAAAACAGAGGGGAAGGTCTGGAAACACCATATATTTT.

The V call is TRBV29-1, the J call TRBJ1-3, with D unresolved. The ends were cut back, 6 bases at V and 4 bases at J, with 16 bases in the middle. Germline CDR1 SQVTM, CDR2 ANQGSEA. CDR3 length equals 14 residues. The CDR3, as DNA: TGCAGCGTGACCGTCGGGTCTGGAGGAAACACCATATATTTT. Translation: CSVTVGSGGNTIYF.

This clone was seen just once. The chain joins TRBV7-9 to TRBJ2-3, with 8 positions matching TRBD2. J gave up 0 bases and V 5 bases, and 1 base lay outside the gene matches. The germline gives CDR1 SEHNR, CDR2 FQNEAQ (reference sequence). The CDR3 is 14 residues long. This CDR3 is CASSRLASTDTQYF. The CDR3 bases are TGTGCCAGCAGCAGACTAGCGAGCACAGATACGCAGTATTTT.

The chain recombines TRBV6-1 with TRBJ1-2; D perhaps matches TRBD1 (5 bases). CDR1 and CDR2 (germline): MNHNS, SASEGT. V dropped 10 bases and J dropped 0 bases, with 12 bases sitting between them. The CDR3 contains 13 residues. In DNA form, the CDR3 reads TGTGCCACCAGGGAACCTCCTAACTATGGCTACACCTTC. Amino acids: CATREPPNYGYTF.

The rearrangement uses TRBV5-4 and TRBJ2-7; the D call may be TRBD1 or TRBD2 (5 bases each). This CDR3 spans 14 amino acids. Trimming took off 4 bases at V and 7 bases at J, with 18 bases between the two ends. Germline V CDR1 and CDR2: SGHNT, YYREEE (reference sequence). DNA of the CDR3: TGTGCCAGCAGCCGCGATCCCATAGAGGGGGAGCAGTACTTC. Translated, it gives CASSRDPIEGEQYF.

This clone occurred once. The CDR3 DNA is TGTGCCAGCAGCGGGGGTCCAACGCCTGAAGCTTTCTTT. Its translation is CASSGGPTPEAFF. The chain combines TRBV9 with TRBJ1-1; D uncertain. CDR3 length: 13 amino acids. V was shortened by 3 bases and J by 6 bases, with 12 bases between the two germline ends. Per germline, CDR1 SGDLS and CDR2 YYNGEE.

This chain uses TRBV7-2 with TRBJ2-5; 13 positions match TRBD2. The CDR3 extends over 14 amino acids. Trimming took 5 bases from V and 5 from J; bases not matched to a gene: 2. Germline-derived CDR1 and CDR2 are SGHTA and FQGNSA. Here the CDR3 DNA reads TGTGCCAGCAGCACGGGACTAGCGGGGGAGACCCAGTACTTC. This sequence encodes CASSTGLAGETQYF.

This clone was counted between two and nine times. The chain combines TRBV18 with TRBJ2-7; D remains ambiguous. Trimming removed 4 bases from V and 6 bases from J, with 7 bases in between. CDR3 length: 11 residues. Germline lookup yields CDR1 KGHSH and CDR2 LQKENI. This chain's CDR3 is CASSRQSEQYF. For the CDR3, the DNA is TGTGCCAGCTCACGGCAGAGCGAGCAGTACTTC.

The V gene is TRBV6-6, the J gene TRBJ1-5; D possibly corresponds to TRBD1 (6 bases). V lost 8 bases and J 4 bases, leaving 21 bases between the germline ends. Looked up from germline, CDR1 is MNHNY and CDR2 is SVGAGI (reference sequence). The CDR3 is 16 residues long. CDR3 amino acids: CASRGQLGPTNQPQHF. The CDR3 DNA reads TGTGCCAGCCGAGGACAGCTCGGGCCCACTAATCAGCCCCAGCATTTT.

The chain joins TRBV7-9 to TRBJ2-5, with 9 bases aligning to TRBD1. Germline-derived CDR1 and CDR2 are SEHNR and FQNEAQ (reference sequence). Losses at the gene ends were 5 bases for V and 4 bases for J; bases not matched to a gene: 8. The CDR3 totals 15 residues. CDR3 residues: CASSPPGQGGETQYF. CDR3 coding DNA: TGTGCCAGCAGCCCCCCGGGACAGGGAGGAGAGACCCAGTACTTC.

The chain links TRBV28 to TRBJ2-7; D perhaps matches TRBD1 (5 bases). Germline CDR1 is MDHEN and CDR2 is SYDVKM. The CDR3 runs to 15 residues. V was clipped by 2 bases and J by 3 bases, with 14 bases between them. This CDR3 is CASSLPSAQVYEQYF. DNA of the CDR3: TGTGCCAGCAGTTTACCATCGGCACAGGTCTACGAGCAGTACTTC.

The chain recombines TRBV25-1 with TRBJ2-2; unclear D gene. CDR3 length: 15 amino acids. CDR1 and CDR2 (germline): MGHDK, SYGVNS. V was trimmed by 7 bases and J by 1 base, leaving 13 bases between them. CDR3 sequence (DNA): TGTGCCAGCACCCCGAGGAGCCTGAACACCGGGGAGCTGTTTTTT. It specifies CASTPRSLNTGELFF.

The genes are TRBV5-8 and TRBJ2-1; D remains unclear. The CDR3 spans 11 residues. The germline V gene encodes CDR1 SGHTS and CDR2 YDEGEE. With 2 bases removed from V and 9 bases from J, the gap between germline ends came to 6 bases. The DNA of the CDR3 is TGTGCCAGCAGCTTCATCCCTGAGCAGTTCTTC. It specifies CASSFIPEQFF.

This sequence joins TRBV11-2 and TRBJ2-7; D might be TRBD1 or TRBD2, each matching 5 bases. The germline gives CDR1 SGHAT, CDR2 FQNNGV. Trimming pared 3 bases from V and 4 bases from J, leaving 7 bases between. The CDR3 loop spans 12 amino acids. CDR3 DNA sequence: TGTGCCAGCAGCTTGAGGGGTTACGAGCAGTACTTC. Translating it yields CASSLRGYEQYF. Full variable domain (outside the CDR3, taken from reference TRBV11-2 and TRBJ2-7): EAGVAQSPRYKIIEKRQSVAFWCNPISGHATLYWYQQILGQGPKLLIQFQNNGVVDDSQLPKDRFSAERLKGVDSTLKIQPAKLEDSAVYLCASSLRGYEQYFGPGTRLTVT.

This rearrangement joins TRBV29-1 to TRBJ2-7; 8 bases match TRBD1. The CDR3 totals 11 residues. Germline loops: CDR1 SQVTM, CDR2 ANQGSEA. V was clipped by 7 bases and J by 7 bases; unmatched bases: 6. The CDR3 loop reads CSATDRGEQYF. The CDR3 coding sequence is TGCAGCGCTACAGACAGGGGAGAGCAGTACTTC.